This TCR beta chain was identified during a study of T cells in Graves' hyperthyroidism and ophthalmopathy. RNA transcripts were the template for amplifying TCR beta CDR3 regions. Primed by the HTBI set, a first-round RT-PCR was run on the TCR CDR3. Via MiXCR, TCRdb re-called the multiplex PCR reads, giving one row per CDR3 protein. The sample includes 700,000 or so distinct CDR3 sequences, roughly 14% of them seen just once. This clonotype has at least ten counts. PBMCs came from 7.5 to 10 ml fresh peripheral blood. Germline CDR1 KGHSH, CDR2 LQKENI. The V end was cut by 0 bases, the J end by 4 bases, with 3 bases between. This CDR3 comprises 12 residues.

The chain joins TRBV18 to TRBJ2-5; D is undetermined. Input material: blood. The TCR was taken from a woman aged 45-65 years with Graves' ophthalmopathy. The CDR3 protein is CASSPPGETQYF. In DNA form, the CDR3 reads TGTGCCAGCTCACCACCGGGAGAGACCCAGTACTTC.